These T cell receptor beta chains were read from a single sample in a study of blood T cells in healthy people across ages. TCRdb re-derived calls from the 5' RACE reads in MiXCR, one entry per CDR3 protein. The data contain hundreds of thousands of distinct CDR3 sequences, 32% of them singletons. Sequenced material: blood. The receptor source for this set is an elderly woman in good health. CDR3s include the opening cysteine and the closing phenylalanine or tryptophan. A D gene is named only where the DNA matches it firmly. A clone size is listed for some rows: how often the clone was seen (once, few, many), or a class if it is expanded.

>NA|TRBJ2-1|many|TRBV5-1
TGCGCCAGCAGCTTGATCGGGGGAACCTACAATGAGCAGTTCTTC
CASSLIGGTYNEQFF
>NA|TRBJ2-1|many|TRBV10-3
TGTGCCATCAGTGTCAGCGACAATGAGCAGTTCTTC
CAISVSDNEQFF
>TRBD1|TRBJ2-5|NA|TRBV9
TGTGCCAGCAGCGGGAACAGGGGCGATGAGCAGTACTTC
CASSGNRGDEQYF
>NA|TRBJ1-5|many|TRBV5-1
TGCGCCAGCAGCTTGACGGGGGCGCGGGAACAGCCCCAGCATTTT
CASSLTGAREQPQHF
>NA|TRBJ2-5|few|TRBV9
TGTGCCGGCAGCGTAGGTCGGGGTTCCTACAATGAGCAGTACTTC
CAGSVGRGSYNEQYF
>NA|TRBJ1-1|few|TRBV9
TGTGCCAGCAGCGTAGACGGGTGGACTGAAGCTTTCTTT
CASSVDGWTEAFF
>TRBD2|TRBJ2-3|few|TRBV20-1
TGCAGTGCCAGAGACGTGACTAGCGGGGGGGCGGATACGCAGTATTTT
CSARDVTSGGADTQYF
>NA|TRBJ1-5|NA|TRBV6-5
TGTGCCAGCAGTTACTTCGGAGCTAATCTTAATCAGCCCCAGCATTTT
CASSYFGANLNQPQHF
>TRBD2|TRBJ2-3|few|TRBV9
TGTGCCAGCAGCGTAGACAACGGGGGGGGGCTTATGGATACGCAGTATTTT
CASSVDNGGGLMDTQYF
>NA|TRBJ1-2|many|TRBV3-1
TGTGCCAGCAGCCAATTACCCGACCCCCGCTATGGCTACACCTTC
CASSQLPDPRYGYTF
>NA|TRBJ2-1|many|TRBV18
TGTGCCAGCTCACCCTTGGGAGCAGAGCAGTTCTTC
CASSPLGAEQFF
>NA|TRBJ2-1|few|TRBV28
TGTGCCAGCGGTCCGGGCGGGCCCTTAAAGACCCAGTTCTTC
CASGPGGPLKTQFF
>NA|TRBJ1-1|NA|TRBV27
TGTGCCAGCACCCTTAAAGGGGACATCCAAGGTGGCGGAGCTTTCTTT
CASTLKGDIQGGGAFF
>NA|TRBJ1-1|few|TRBV20-1
TGCAGTGCTAGAGACGTGCAGGGTGTCACTGAAGCTTTCTTT
CSARDVQGVTEAFF
>NA|TRBJ2-7|NA|TRBV7-2
TGTGCCAGCAGCTACCAACAGGGTTCTTACGAGCAGTACTTC
CASSYQQGSYEQYF
>TRBD1|TRBJ1-2|many|TRBV28
TGTGCCAGCAGTTCCGACGCCGGGACAGGGAGAGATGGCTACACCTTC
CASSSDAGTGRDGYTF
>TRBD1|TRBJ2-7|NA|TRBV30
TGTGCCTGGAGTGGAGGGACAGGGAGCCCTAACTTC
CAWSGGTGSPNF
>NA|TRBJ1-2|many|TRBV29-1
TGCAGCGTTGATACAGGGCTCCACTATGGCTACACCTTC
CSVDTGLHYGYTF
>NA|TRBJ2-1|NA|TRBV11-2
TGTGCCAGCAGCTTAGTCCCCCGGGGGAATGAGCAGTTCTTC
CASSLVPRGNEQFF
>TRBD1|TRBJ1-4|NA|TRBV12-3/TRBV12-4
TGTGCCAGCAGTGTAGGACAGGGATCAACTAATGAAAAACTGTTTTTT
CASSVGQGSTNEKLFF
>TRBD1|TRBJ2-7|many|TRBV6-5
TGTGCCAGCAACAGGGGGGCTGGTACCTACGAGCAGTACTTC
CASNRGAGTYEQYF
>NA|TRBJ2-2|few|TRBV5-1
TGCGCCAGCAGCTGGTCAGGGGCGACGGCCGGGGAGCTGTTTTTT
CASSWSGATAGELFF
>NA|TRBJ2-2|few|TRBV4-2
TGTGCCAGCAGCCGGGGGGGGCTCGTCGGGGAGCTGTTTTTT
CASSRGGLVGELFF
>NA|TRBJ2-7|NA|TRBV11-1
TGTGCCAGCAGCTCGGGCCGAAGTGACTACGAGCAGTACTTC
CASSSGRSDYEQYF
>NA|TRBJ1-1|many|TRBV7-2
TGTGCCAGCAACTCCGGGGGGGTTGAAGCTTTCTTT
CASNSGGVEAFF